The present T cell receptor (beta chain) was sequenced within a study of shared clonotypes between healthy human individuals. Germline lookup yields CDR1 SQVTM and CDR2 ANQGSEA. V was clipped by 3 bases and J by 4 bases, with 14 bases between them. The CDR3 runs 14 residues. Profiled with immunoSEQ multiplex PCR; TCRdb holds only in-frame clones, not every one. Of roughly 2,500,000 clones listed, 80% to 95% are singletons. This rearrangement joins TRBV29-1 to TRBJ2-3; a weak D match, TRBD2 (6 bases). The sequenced sample was naive CD4+ T cells from PBMCs. Documented subset: CD45RA+ positively selected. This receptor was obtained from a man aged 18 to 29 in good health. Some clones in this sample may be carry-over from other donors' samples. CDR3 DNA sequence: TGCAGCGTTGAGGTTGGCGGGGTGGCAGATACGCAGTATTTT. Its translation: CSVEVGGVADTQYF.